One and the same sample provided the 10 T cell receptor beta chains below, sequenced in a study of patients and donors after allogeneic stem cell transplantation. TCRdb processed the RT-PCR reads anew with MiXCR; each CDR3 protein has one entry. Of about 200,000 distinct CDR3 sequences listed, around 40% were seen once; the top ten hold roughly 11%. The sequencing input was blood, either unsorted or a sorted T cell fraction (not recorded which). The receptors were gathered from a human donor who was either an allogeneic HSCT recipient or a stem cell or donor lymphocyte infusion donor (not recorded which). It is not recorded whose cells these are; they may come from a transplant donor.

The sample holds one count of this clonotype. The J gene is TRBJ2-1, the V gene TRBV18; 11 bases map to TRBD2. Germline-derived CDR1 and CDR2 are KGHSH and LQKENI. V was pared by 3 bases and J by 4 bases, with 8 bases of the junction left unmatched. The CDR3 extends over 17 amino acids. Here the CDR3 reads CASSPLELAGDYNEQFF. CDR3 nucleotide sequence: TGTGCCAGCTCACCCCTTGAACTAGCGGGGGATTACAATGAGCAGTTCTTC.

V gene TRBV12-3 or TRBV12-4 combines with J gene TRBJ1-2; TRBD1 is a possible D gene (5 bases). CDR3 length: 16 residues. Trimming pared 2 bases from V and 5 bases from J, leaving 18 bases between. The CDR3 bases are TGTGCCAGCAGTTTATACAGCGGGGGAATATCATATGGCTACACCTTC. Residues: CASSLYSGGISYGYTF.

This clonotype was picked up many times. The chain has TRBV6-6 and TRBJ1-3; maybe TRBD1 (5 bases). CDR1 MNHNY and CDR2 SVGAGI come from the germline V gene (reference sequence). The CDR3 runs 16 residues. Trimming took 0 bases from V and 5 from J, leaving 14 bases between them. CDR3 DNA sequence: TGTGCCAGCAGTTACTCGTCCCAGGGATTGAGAAACACCATATATTTT. This sequence encodes CASSYSSQGLRNTIYF.

The chain employs TRBV12-3 or TRBV12-4 and TRBJ2-5; 7 bases match TRBD2. This CDR3 spans 16 amino acids. V gave up 4 bases and J gave up 1 base; unmatched junction bases: 9. The CDR3, as DNA: TGTGCCAGCAGTTATAGGCCAGCGGGGATCCAAGAGACCCAGTACTTC. The encoded protein is CASSYRPAGIQETQYF.

This clonotype turned up a few times. The chain joins TRBV20-1 to TRBJ2-2; no firm D call. Trimming took 1 base from V and 4 from J, leaving 4 bases between them. Germline V lookup: CDR1 DFQATT, CDR2 SNEGSKA (reference sequence). This CDR3 is built from 12 residues. CDR3 region: CSARGFTGELFF. The CDR3 DNA sequence: TGCAGTGCTAGAGGGTTCACCGGGGAGCTGTTTTTT.

The V and J genes are TRBV11-2 and TRBJ2-7; weak D call: TRBD2 (6 bases). CDR1 SGHAT and CDR2 FQNNGV come from the germline V gene. The CDR3 totals 15 residues. Trimming removed 5 bases at V and 4 bases at J, with 18 bases between. CDR3 nucleotide sequence: TGTGCCAGCAGCCACTCCGGGACTCCCGCGTACGAGCAGTACTTC. Translating gives CASSHSGTPAYEQYF.

This clonotype was picked up a small number of times. This sequence joins TRBV20-1 and TRBJ1-1; TRBD1 aligns across 7 bases. V was pared by 6 bases and J by 3 bases, with 7 bases of the junction left unmatched. The CDR3 has 13 amino acids. Germline CDR1 DFQATT, CDR2 SNEGSKA (reference sequence). Here the CDR3 DNA reads TGCAGTGCCCTGGACAGGCGGGACACTGAAGCTTTCTTT. Its protein is CSALDRRDTEAFF.

The chain recombines TRBV7-8 with TRBJ2-5; tentatively, D is TRBD2 (6 bases). V dropped 5 bases and J dropped 3 bases, with 13 bases sitting between them. This CDR3 region has 14 residues. CDR1 and CDR2 from the germline V gene are SGHVS and FQNEAQ. CDR3 nucleotide sequence: TGTGCCAGCAGCAGACTTTCGGGGGAAGAGACCCAGTACTTC. Protein product: CASSRLSGEETQYF.

The rearrangement uses TRBV4-2 and TRBJ1-1; D remains unclear. Trimming shortened V by 4 bases and J by 8 bases, and 14 bases separated the two germline ends. From germline, CDR1 is LGHNA and CDR2 YNFKEQ. The CDR3 runs 13 residues. In DNA, the CDR3 is TGTGCCAGCAGCCGCCTTTCTACAATCGAAGCTTTCTTT. This gives the protein CASSRLSTIEAFF.

The J gene is TRBJ2-7, the V gene TRBV5-6; TRBD2 matches 7 bases. Per germline, CDR1 SGHDT and CDR2 YYEEEE. The V segment lost 4 bases and the J segment 0 bases; nucleotides outside the gene matches: 10. The CDR3 extends over 16 amino acids. The CDR3 coding sequence is TGTGCCAGCAGCCTGGGAGCGGGGATAAGCTCCTACGAGCAGTACTTC. Translation: CASSLGAGISSYEQYF.